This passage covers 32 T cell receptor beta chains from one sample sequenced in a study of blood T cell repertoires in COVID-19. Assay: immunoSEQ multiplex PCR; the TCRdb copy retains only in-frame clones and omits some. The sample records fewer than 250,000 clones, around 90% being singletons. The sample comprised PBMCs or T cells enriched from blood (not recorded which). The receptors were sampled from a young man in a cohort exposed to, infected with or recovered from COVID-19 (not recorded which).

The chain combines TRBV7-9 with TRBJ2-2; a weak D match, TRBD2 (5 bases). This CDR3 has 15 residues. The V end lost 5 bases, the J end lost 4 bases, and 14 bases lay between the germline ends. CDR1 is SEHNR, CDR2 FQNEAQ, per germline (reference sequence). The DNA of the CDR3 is TGTGCCAGCAGCCTCACCTCCGGGGTCACCGGGGAGCTGTTTTTT. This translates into CASSLTSGVTGELFF.

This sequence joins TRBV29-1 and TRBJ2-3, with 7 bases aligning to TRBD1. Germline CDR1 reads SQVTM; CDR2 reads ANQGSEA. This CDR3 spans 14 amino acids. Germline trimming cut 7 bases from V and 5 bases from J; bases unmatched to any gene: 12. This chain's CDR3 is CSAVRQGVVDTQYF. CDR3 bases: TGCAGCGCCGTTCGACAGGGTGTAGTAGATACGCAGTATTTT.

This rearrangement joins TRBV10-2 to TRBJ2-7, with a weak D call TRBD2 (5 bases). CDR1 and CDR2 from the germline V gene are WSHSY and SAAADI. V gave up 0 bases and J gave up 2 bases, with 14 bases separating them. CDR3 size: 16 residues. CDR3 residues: CASSESGLVGAYEQYF. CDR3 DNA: TGCGCCAGCAGTGAGTCGGGTCTAGTCGGGGCCTACGAGCAGTACTTC.

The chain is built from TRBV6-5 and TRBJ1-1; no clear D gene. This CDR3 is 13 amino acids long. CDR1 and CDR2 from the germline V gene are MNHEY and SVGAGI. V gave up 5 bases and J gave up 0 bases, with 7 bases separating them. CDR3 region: CASSRVMNTEAFF. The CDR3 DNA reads TGTGCCAGCAGTAGAGTTATGAACACTGAAGCTTTCTTT.

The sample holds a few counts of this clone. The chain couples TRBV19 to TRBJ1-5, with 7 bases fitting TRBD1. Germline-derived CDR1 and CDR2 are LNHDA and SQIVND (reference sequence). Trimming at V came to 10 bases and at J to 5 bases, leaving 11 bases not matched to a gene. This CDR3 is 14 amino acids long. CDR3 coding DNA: TGTGCCACCCTCCCGACAGGGATTCATCAGCCCCAGCATTTT. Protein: CATLPTGIHQPQHF. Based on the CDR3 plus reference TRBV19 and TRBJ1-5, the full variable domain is DGGITQSPKYLFRKEGQNVTLSCEQNLNHDAMYWYRQDPGQGLRLIYYSQIVNDFQKGDIAEGYSVSREKKESFPLTVTSAQKNPTAFYLCATLPTGIHQPQHFGDGTRLSIL.

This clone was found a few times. CDR3 region: CASRESDRWKLFF. In nucleotides, the CDR3 is TGTGCCAGCAGAGAATCGGACAGGTGGAAACTGTTTTTT. The V call is TRBV28, the J call TRBJ1-4; TRBD1 matches 7 bases. Germline V lookup: CDR1 MDHEN, CDR2 SYDVKM. The CDR3 spans 13 residues. Trimming cost V 6 bases and J 11 bases; bases outside gene matches: 9.

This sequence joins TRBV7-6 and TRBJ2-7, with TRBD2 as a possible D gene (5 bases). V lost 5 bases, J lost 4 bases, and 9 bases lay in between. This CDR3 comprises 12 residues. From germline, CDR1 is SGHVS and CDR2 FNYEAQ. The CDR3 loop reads CASSPGGYEQYF. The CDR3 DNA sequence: TGTGCCAGCAGCCCGGGCGGGTACGAGCAGTACTTC.

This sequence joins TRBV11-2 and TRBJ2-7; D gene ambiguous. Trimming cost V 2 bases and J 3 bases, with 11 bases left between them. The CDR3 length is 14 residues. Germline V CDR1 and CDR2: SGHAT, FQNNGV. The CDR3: CASSLSRGYYEQYF. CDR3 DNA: TGTGCCAGCAGCTTATCCAGAGGCTACTACGAGCAGTACTTC.

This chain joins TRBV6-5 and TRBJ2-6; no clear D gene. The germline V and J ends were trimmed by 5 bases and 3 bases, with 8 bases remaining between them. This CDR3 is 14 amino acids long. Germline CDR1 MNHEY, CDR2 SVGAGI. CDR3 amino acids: CASSPTFGANVLTF. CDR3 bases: TGTGCCAGCAGTCCAACTTTTGGGGCCAACGTCCTGACTTTC.

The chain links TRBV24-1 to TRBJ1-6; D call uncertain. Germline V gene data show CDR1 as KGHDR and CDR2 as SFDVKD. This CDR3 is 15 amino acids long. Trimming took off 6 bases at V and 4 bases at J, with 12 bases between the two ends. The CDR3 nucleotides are TGTGCCACCAGTCCCGGAAGGAGTTATAATTCACCCCTCCACTTT. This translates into CATSPGRSYNSPLHF.

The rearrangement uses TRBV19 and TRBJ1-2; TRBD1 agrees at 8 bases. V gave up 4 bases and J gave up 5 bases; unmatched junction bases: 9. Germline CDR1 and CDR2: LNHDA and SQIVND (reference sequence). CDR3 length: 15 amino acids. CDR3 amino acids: CASSNPTGDLYGYTF. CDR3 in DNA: TGTGCCAGTAGTAACCCGACAGGGGATCTTTATGGCTACACCTTC.

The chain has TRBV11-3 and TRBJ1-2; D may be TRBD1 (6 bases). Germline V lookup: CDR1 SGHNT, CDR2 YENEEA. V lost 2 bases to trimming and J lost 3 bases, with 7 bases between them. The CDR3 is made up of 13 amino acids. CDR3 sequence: CASSLQGHYGYTF. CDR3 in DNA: TGTGCCAGCAGCTTACAGGGGCACTATGGCTACACCTTC.

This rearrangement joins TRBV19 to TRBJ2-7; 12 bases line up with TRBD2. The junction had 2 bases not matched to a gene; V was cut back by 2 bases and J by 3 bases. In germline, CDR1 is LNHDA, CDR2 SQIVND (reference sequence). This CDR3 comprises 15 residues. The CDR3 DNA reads TGTGCCAGTAGTATAAAACTAGCGGGAGGCTACGAGCAGTACTTC. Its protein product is CASSIKLAGGYEQYF.

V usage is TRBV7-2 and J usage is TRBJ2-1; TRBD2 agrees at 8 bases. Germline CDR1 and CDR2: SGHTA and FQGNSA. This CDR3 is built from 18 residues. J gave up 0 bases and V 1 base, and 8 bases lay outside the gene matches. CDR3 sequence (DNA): TGTGCCAGCAGCTTAGTTTCGGGGAGCGGGAGCTCCTACAATGAGCAGTTCTTC. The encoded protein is CASSLVSGSGSSYNEQFF.

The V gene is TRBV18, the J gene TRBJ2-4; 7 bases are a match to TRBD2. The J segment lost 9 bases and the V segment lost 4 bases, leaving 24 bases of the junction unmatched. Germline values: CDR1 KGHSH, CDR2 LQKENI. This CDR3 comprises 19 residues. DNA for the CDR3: TGTGCCAGCTCACTAGGAGTTCGTGGGCGGGAGAACAAGGGGAGCATTCAGTACTTC. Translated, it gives CASSLGVRGRENKGSIQYF.

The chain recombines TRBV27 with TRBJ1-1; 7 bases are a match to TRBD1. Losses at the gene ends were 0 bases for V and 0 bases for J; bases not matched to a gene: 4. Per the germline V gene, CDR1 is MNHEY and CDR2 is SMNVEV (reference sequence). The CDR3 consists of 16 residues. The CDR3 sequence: CASSLSGQALNTEAFF. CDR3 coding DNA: TGTGCCAGCAGTTTATCCGGACAGGCTCTGAACACTGAAGCTTTCTTT.

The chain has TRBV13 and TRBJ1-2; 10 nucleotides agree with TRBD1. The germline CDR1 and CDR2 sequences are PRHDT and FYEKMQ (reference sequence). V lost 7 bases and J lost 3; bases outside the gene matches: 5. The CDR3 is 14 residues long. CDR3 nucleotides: TGTGCCAGCATCGAGGGACAGGGGTACTATGGCTACACCTTC. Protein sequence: CASIEGQGYYGYTF. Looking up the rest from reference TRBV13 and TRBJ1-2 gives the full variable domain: AAGVIQSPRHLIKEKRETATLKCYPIPRHDTVYWYQQGPGQDPQFLISFYEKMQSDKGSIPDRFSAQQFSDYHSELNMSSLELGDSALYFCASIEGQGYYGYTFGSGTRLTVV.

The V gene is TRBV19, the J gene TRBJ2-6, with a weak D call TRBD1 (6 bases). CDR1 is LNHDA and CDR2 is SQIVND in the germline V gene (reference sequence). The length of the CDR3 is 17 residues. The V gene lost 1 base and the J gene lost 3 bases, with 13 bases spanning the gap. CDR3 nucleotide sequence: TGTGCCAGTAGTATAGTCAGGGGTGCGGGTGGGGCCAACGTCCTGACTTTC. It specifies CASSIVRGAGGANVLTF.

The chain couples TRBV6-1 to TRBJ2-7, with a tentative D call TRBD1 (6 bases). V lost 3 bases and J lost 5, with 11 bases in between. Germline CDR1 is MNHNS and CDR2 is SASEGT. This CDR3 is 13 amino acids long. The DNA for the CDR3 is TGTGCCAGCAGTGACAGGGGAGTCAACGAGCAGTACTTC. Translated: CASSDRGVNEQYF.

CDR3 in DNA: TGTGCCAGCAGTGAAGACTGGTCCTCGAGTGCCTACAATGAGCAGTTCTTC. Its protein is CASSEDWSSSAYNEQFF. The chain links TRBV6-1 to TRBJ2-1; D is ambiguous. V lost 1 base, J lost 2 bases, and 15 bases lay in between. Germline loops: CDR1 MNHNS, CDR2 SASEGT. The CDR3 runs 17 residues.

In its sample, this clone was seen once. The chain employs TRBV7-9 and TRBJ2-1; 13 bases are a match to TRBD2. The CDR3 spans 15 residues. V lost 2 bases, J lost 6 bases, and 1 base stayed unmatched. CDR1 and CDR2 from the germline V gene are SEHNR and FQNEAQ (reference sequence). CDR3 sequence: CASSLRTSGSNEQFF. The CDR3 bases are TGTGCCAGCAGCTTAAGGACTAGCGGGAGCAATGAGCAGTTCTTC.

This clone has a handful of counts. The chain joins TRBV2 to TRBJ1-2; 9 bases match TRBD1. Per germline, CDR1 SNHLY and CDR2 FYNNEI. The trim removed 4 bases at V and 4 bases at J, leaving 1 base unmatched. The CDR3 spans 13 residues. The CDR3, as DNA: TGTGCCAGCAGTGGACAGGGGGGCTATGGCTACACCTTC. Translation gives CASSGQGGYGYTF.

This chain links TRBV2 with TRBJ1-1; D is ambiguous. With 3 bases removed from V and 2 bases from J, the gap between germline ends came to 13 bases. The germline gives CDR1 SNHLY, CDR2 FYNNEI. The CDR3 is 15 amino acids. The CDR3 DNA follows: TGTGCCAGCAGTGATGAGGAGGACTTCAACACTGAAGCTTTCTTT. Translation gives CASSDEEDFNTEAFF.

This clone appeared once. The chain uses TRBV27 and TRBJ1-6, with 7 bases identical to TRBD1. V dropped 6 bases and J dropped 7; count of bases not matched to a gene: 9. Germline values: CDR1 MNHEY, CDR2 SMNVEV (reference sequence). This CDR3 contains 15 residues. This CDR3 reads CASSRSQGRNSPLHF. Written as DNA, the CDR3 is TGTGCCAGCAGCCGCTCACAGGGGAGGAATTCACCCCTCCACTTT.

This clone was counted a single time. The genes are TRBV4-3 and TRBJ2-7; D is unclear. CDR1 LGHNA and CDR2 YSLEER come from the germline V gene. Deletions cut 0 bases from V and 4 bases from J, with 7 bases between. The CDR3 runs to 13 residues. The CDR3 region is CASSQEQNYEQYF. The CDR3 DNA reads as TGCGCCAGCAGCCAAGAACAGAATTACGAGCAGTACTTC.

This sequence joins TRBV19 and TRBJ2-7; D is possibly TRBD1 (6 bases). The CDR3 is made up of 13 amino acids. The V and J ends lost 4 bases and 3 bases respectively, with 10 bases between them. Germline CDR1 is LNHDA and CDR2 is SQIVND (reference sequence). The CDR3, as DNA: TGTGCCAGTAGTAACAGGGTAGGCTACGAGCAGTACTTC. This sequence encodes CASSNRVGYEQYF.

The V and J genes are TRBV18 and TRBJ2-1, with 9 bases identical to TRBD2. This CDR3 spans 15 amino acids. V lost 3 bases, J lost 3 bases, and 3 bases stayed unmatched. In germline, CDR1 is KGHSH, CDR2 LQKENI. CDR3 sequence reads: CASSPRLADYNEQFF. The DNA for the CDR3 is TGTGCCAGCTCACCTCGACTAGCGGACTACAATGAGCAGTTCTTC.

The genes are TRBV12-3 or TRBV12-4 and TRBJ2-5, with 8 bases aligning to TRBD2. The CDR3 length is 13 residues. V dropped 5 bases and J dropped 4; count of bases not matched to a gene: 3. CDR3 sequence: CASSVSGTETQYF. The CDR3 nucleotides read TGTGCCAGCAGTGTTAGCGGGACAGAGACCCAGTACTTC.

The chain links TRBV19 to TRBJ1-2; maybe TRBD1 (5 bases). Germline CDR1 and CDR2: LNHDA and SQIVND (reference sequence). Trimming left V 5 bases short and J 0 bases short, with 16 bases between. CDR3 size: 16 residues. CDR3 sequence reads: CASSLIGGYTNYGYTF. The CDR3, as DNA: TGTGCCAGTAGTCTGATCGGGGGATACACTAACTATGGCTACACCTTC.

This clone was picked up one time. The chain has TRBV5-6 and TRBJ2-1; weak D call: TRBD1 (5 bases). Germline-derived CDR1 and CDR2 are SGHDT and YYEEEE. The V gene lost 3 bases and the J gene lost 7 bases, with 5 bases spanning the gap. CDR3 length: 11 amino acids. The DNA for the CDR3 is TGTGCCAGCAGCTGGACAAATGAGCAGTTCTTC. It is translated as CASSWTNEQFF. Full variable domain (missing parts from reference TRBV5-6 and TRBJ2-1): DAGVTQSPTHLIKTRGQQVTLRCSPKSGHDTVSWYQQALGQGPQFIFQYYEEEERQRGNFPDRFSGHQFPNYSSELNVNALLLGDSALYLCASSWTNEQFFGPGTRLTVL.

The CDR3 loop reads CASSPGSYEQYF. The CDR3 nucleotides are TGCGCCAGCAGCCCCGGGTCCTACGAGCAGTACTTC. V usage is TRBV5-1 and J usage is TRBJ2-7; the D is unclear. V lost 4 bases to trimming and J lost 1 base, with 6 bases between them. Per the germline V gene, CDR1 is SGHRS and CDR2 is YFSETQ. The CDR3 is made up of 12 amino acids.

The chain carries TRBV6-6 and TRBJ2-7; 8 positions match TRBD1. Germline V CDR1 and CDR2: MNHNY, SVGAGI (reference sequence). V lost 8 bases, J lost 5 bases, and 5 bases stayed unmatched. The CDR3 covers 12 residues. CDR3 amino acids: CASQTGVDEQYF. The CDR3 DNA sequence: TGTGCCAGCCAGACAGGGGTGGACGAGCAGTACTTC.